The source of this TCR beta chain is a study of blood T cell repertoires in COVID-19. As for the study in general: Spain, Italy and the United States supplied samples that represented acute and convalescent COVID-19. Nucleic acid was either cDNA or gDNA, and it came from T cells, B-cell-depleted T cells, or PBMCs.

The CDR3 runs to 16 residues. V shed 2 bases and J 2 bases; nucleotides not matched to a gene: 6. Germline-derived CDR1 and CDR2 are MNHEY and SMNVEV (reference sequence). In the authors' workflow: The authors estimated nucleated cell counts from reference gene primer amplification. Profiled with immunoSEQ multiplex PCR; TCRdb holds only in-frame clones, not every one. V and J calls and clone size are given by that table; D and trimming were obtained from the DNA. This sample has around 150,000 clones, with about four fifths found just once. This rearrangement joins TRBV27 to TRBJ1-2; 9 bases fit TRBD1. The sample comprised peripheral blood. The sequence was collected from a man between 65 and 85 years old with acute or convalescent COVID-19. Here the CDR3 reads CASSLTGTGMNYGYTF. Here the CDR3 DNA reads TGTGCCAGCAGTTTAACCGGGACAGGGATGAACTATGGCTACACCTTC.